Only a few counts were recorded for the clone carrying this T cell receptor beta chain. Its matching antigen is unknown. In the same sample, other DNA sequences code for this CDR3. Described treatment: approximately 18 received Ad26.COV2.S at low or high dose, single or two shots; about 5 received placebo; per-sample allocation not given. Specimens were obtained on day 63 following the first vaccine or placebo injection. The protocol was immunoSEQ multiplex PCR, while the TCRdb copy is restricted to in-frame clones and leaves out a portion. The sample has over 400,000 clones; approximately 92% are singletons. CDR1 is MNHEY and CDR2 is SMNVEV in the germline V gene (reference sequence). V lost 2 bases to trimming and J lost 4 bases, with 6 bases between them. CDR3 length equals 13 residues. The entry originates in a study of Ad26.COV2.S vaccination and SARS-CoV-2 variants. Looking at the study overall: In the study, Ad26.COV2.S was injected intramuscularly once, or twice 56 days apart. General study points: Total T cell responses, in the TCR breadth and depth analyses, may have been underestimated. Spike-specific responses of CD8+ and CD4+ T cells were reported to display substantial breadth after vaccination. Whether participants received vaccine or placebo, their non-spike TCR breadth was similar.

This clonotype originated in a person aged 18 to 65 who received the Ad26.COV2.S COVID-19 vaccine or a placebo. Sequencing used peripheral blood, obtained in a trial of Ad26.COV2.S vaccine versus placebo. The chain combines TRBV27 with TRBJ1-5, with D hard to call. CDR3 sequence (DNA): TGTGCCAGCAGTTTAGCGGGGAATCAGCCCCAGCATTTT. It yields the protein CASSLAGNQPQHF.